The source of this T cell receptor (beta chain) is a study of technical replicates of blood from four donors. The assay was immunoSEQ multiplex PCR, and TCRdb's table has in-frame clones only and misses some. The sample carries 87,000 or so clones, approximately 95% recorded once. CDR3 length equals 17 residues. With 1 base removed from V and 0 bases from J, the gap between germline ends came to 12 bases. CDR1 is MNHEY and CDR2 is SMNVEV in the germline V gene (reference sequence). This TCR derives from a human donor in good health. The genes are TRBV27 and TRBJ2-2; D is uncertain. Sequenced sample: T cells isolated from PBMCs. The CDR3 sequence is CASSLFVFPSNTGELFF. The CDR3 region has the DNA TGTGCCAGCAGTTTATTTGTTTTTCCTTCGAACACCGGGGAGCTGTTTTTT.